Included here is one T cell receptor beta chain sequence, with context. Its antigen is not identified. This entry is derived from a study of T cells in Graves' hyperthyroidism and ophthalmopathy. General study results and limits: Most expanded thyroid clonotypes above 0.001 recurred in blood. In the analysis, a 13 V-J model separated ophthalmopathy from stable hyperthyroidism.

Amplification yielded TCR beta CDR3 regions, with RNA transcripts as the source. With the HTBI primer set, the TCR CDR3 went through a first round of RT-PCR. TCRdb reprocessed the multiplex PCR reads via MiXCR and lists one record per CDR3 protein. The profile covers 750,000 to 950,000 distinct CDR3 sequences, with about two fifths appearing a single time and 8.9% taken by the ten largest. Germline CDR1 SGHTA, CDR2 FQGNSA. Deletions cut 6 bases from V and 9 bases from J, with 26 bases between. The CDR3 is 17 residues long. The clonotype comes from a man aged 18 to 35 with Graves' hyperthyroidism. This chain links TRBV7-2 with TRBJ1-4; possible D gene TRBD1, 5 bases. The specimen sequenced was blood. CDR3 sequence (DNA): TGTGCCAGCAGACCGCTGACGGGGCTGGATCTAATGAAAAAACTGTTTTTT. This sequence encodes CASRPLTGLDLMKKLFF.